The 25 T cell receptor beta chains given below trace back to one sample, sequenced in a study of beta chain features in type 1 diabetes. Expressed TCRB transcripts were sequenced, since all the RNA that had been isolated was reverse transcribed. Produced via immunoSEQ multiplex PCR; TCRdb's table is partial and in-frame only. The repertoire holds about 900,000 clones, with under 20% as singletons. The sequenced sample consisted of naive CD4+ T cells from blood. These receptors were taken from a woman between 18 and 30 years old in good health.

There are a few counts of this clone. V usage is TRBV7-9 and J usage is TRBJ2-5, with TRBD2 identical over 13 bases. CDR1 is SEHNR and CDR2 is FQNEAQ in the germline V gene (reference sequence). The length of the CDR3 is 18 residues. The V gene end was trimmed by 5 bases and the J gene end by 1 base; junction bases not matched to a gene: 10. CDR3 protein: CASSPRTSGSTRQETQYF. CDR3 coding DNA: TGTGCCAGCAGCCCAAGGACTAGCGGGAGTACCCGCCAAGAGACCCAGTACTTC. Filled out from reference TRBV7-9 and TRBJ2-5, the complete variable domain reads DTGVSQNPRHKITKRGQNVTFRCDPISEHNRLYWYRQTLGQGPEFLTYFQNEAQLEKSRLLSDRFSAERPKGSFSTLEIQRTEQGDSAMYLCASSPRTSGSTRQETQYFGPGTRLLVL.

The CDR3 region has the DNA TGTGCCAGCAGTTTTAGGGCAGGGATCGGGGAGCTGTTTTTT. Its translation is CASSFRAGIGELFF. The rearrangement links TRBV27 to TRBJ2-2, with D possibly being TRBD1 (5 bases). V gave up 3 bases and J gave up 7 bases, with 12 bases separating them. This CDR3 spans 14 amino acids. Looked up from germline, CDR1 is MNHEY and CDR2 is SMNVEV (reference sequence).

This clone came up a few times. The V call is TRBV28, the J call TRBJ2-7; D is unresolved. V lost 6 bases to trimming and J lost 4 bases, with 10 bases between them. Germline assignment: CDR1 MDHEN and CDR2 SYDVKM. The CDR3 is 12 amino acids. The CDR3 coding sequence is TGTGCCAGCAGCATAGACGGGTACGAGCAGTACTTC. This encodes CASSIDGYEQYF.

There are a few counts of this clone. The J gene is TRBJ2-1, the V gene TRBV2; no clear D. CDR1 and CDR2 from the germline V gene are SNHLY and FYNNEI. Deletions cut 8 bases from V and 8 bases from J, with 7 bases between. The CDR3 is made up of 10 amino acids. CDR3 sequence: CASSFHEQFF. CDR3 nucleotide sequence: TGTGCCAGCTCCTTCCATGAGCAGTTCTTC.

V usage is TRBV7-9 and J usage is TRBJ2-7, with 7 bases lining up with TRBD1. CDR3 length: 15 amino acids. Unmatched junction bases numbered 9, after V lost 4 bases and J lost 3 bases. The V gene's germline CDR1 is SEHNR and CDR2 FQNEAQ (reference sequence). CDR3 in amino acids: CASSSPGTANYEQYF. The CDR3 region has the DNA TGTGCCAGCAGCTCGCCGGGGACAGCTAACTACGAGCAGTACTTC.

This clone was seen a few times. V gene TRBV27 combines with J gene TRBJ1-3; unclear D gene. Trimming cost V 3 bases and J 3 bases, with 0 bases left between them. This CDR3 comprises 11 residues. Germline V lookup: CDR1 MNHEY, CDR2 SMNVEV (reference sequence). The CDR3 here is CASSFGNTIYF. Here the CDR3 DNA reads TGTGCCAGCAGTTTTGGAAACACCATATATTTT.

This clone was picked up a small number of times. The chain uses TRBV28 and TRBJ2-3; 12 bases fit TRBD2. Trimming removed 6 bases from V and 8 bases from J; junction bases left unmatched: 3. CDR3 length: 13 residues. Germline CDR1 MDHEN, CDR2 SYDVKM. The CDR3 DNA reads TGTGCCAGCAGCAGACTAGCGGGGGTTACGCAGTATTTT. Translation gives CASSRLAGVTQYF.

This chain connects TRBV11-2 to TRBJ2-1; 7 bases map to TRBD2. The V gene's germline CDR1 is SGHAT and CDR2 FQNNGV. The CDR3 sequence is 15 residues long. V shed 5 bases and J 10 bases; nucleotides not matched to a gene: 14. CDR3 sequence: CASSPRGLGSSEQFF. The CDR3, as DNA: TGTGCCAGCAGCCCACGCGGACTAGGCAGCTCGGAGCAGTTCTTC. The full variable domain, its missing parts supplied by reference TRBV11-2 and TRBJ2-1, is EAGVAQSPRYKIIEKRQSVAFWCNPISGHATLYWYQQILGQGPKLLIQFQNNGVVDDSQLPKDRFSAERLKGVDSTLKIQPAKLEDSAVYLCASSPRGLGSSEQFFGPGTRLTVL.

This clone has just a few counts. V is TRBV7-2 and J is TRBJ2-3; TRBD2 matches 11 bases. The ends lost 5 bases at V and 14 bases at J; junction bases unmatched: 9. This CDR3 contains 13 residues. Germline CDR1 reads SGHTA; CDR2 reads FQGNSA. CDR3 DNA sequence: TGTGCCAGCAGCCAAGCGGTAGGGACTAGCGGGTATTTT. It yields the protein CASSQAVGTSGYF.

The rearrangement joins TRBV29-1 to TRBJ1-1; D is unresolved. The CDR3 is made up of 13 amino acids. V dropped 4 bases and J dropped 0 bases, with 9 bases sitting between them. Germline CDR1 and CDR2: SQVTM and ANQGSEA. The CDR3: CSVGRKMNTEAFF. The DNA of the CDR3 is TGCAGCGTTGGCCGTAAAATGAACACTGAAGCTTTCTTT.

This clone showed up just a few times. The gene calls are TRBV19 and TRBJ2-3; tentatively, D is TRBD2 (5 bases). This CDR3 comprises 14 residues. Germline V gives CDR1 LNHDA, CDR2 SQIVND (reference sequence). Trimming pared 4 bases from V and 0 bases from J, leaving 8 bases between. The CDR3 reads CASSTGGSTDTQYF. The DNA of the CDR3 is TGTGCCAGTAGTACCGGCGGGAGCACAGATACGCAGTATTTT.

The CDR3 reads CASSPRTGNEQFF. The CDR3 nucleotides are TGTGCCAGCAGCCCCAGGACTGGCAATGAGCAGTTCTTC. J is TRBJ2-1 and V is TRBV13, with D possibly matching TRBD2 (5 bases). The CDR3 has 13 residues. V was cut by 5 bases and J by 6 bases, with 11 bases left in between. Germline-derived CDR1 and CDR2 are PRHDT and FYEKMQ (reference sequence).

Details on this clone: This specimen includes other DNA sequences encoding the same CDR3. The chain employs TRBV2 and TRBJ2-3; 8 bases fit TRBD1. From germline, CDR1 is SNHLY and CDR2 FYNNEI. V gave up 4 bases and J gave up 4 bases; unmatched junction bases: 4. The CDR3 length is 14 residues. The CDR3 DNA is TGTGCCAGCAGTGTCGACAGGGGATCAGATACGCAGTATTTT. Residues: CASSVDRGSDTQYF.

The chain recombines TRBV9 with TRBJ2-1; D unresolved. CDR3 length: 9 residues. The V gene's germline CDR1 is SGDLS and CDR2 YYNGEE. V lost 8 bases and J 5 bases, leaving 2 bases between the germline ends. The CDR3 bases are TGTGCCAGAGACAATGAGCAGTTCTTC. It specifies CARDNEQFF.

The J gene is TRBJ1-5, the V gene TRBV21-1. TRBV21-1 is described as a pseudogene. CDR3 length equals 13 residues. CDR3 loop: CASIAEINQPQHF. The CDR3 DNA follows: TGTGCCAGCATAGCCGAGATCAATCAGCCCCAGCATTTT.

This clone has just a few counts. One end of the junction varies from germline; a read error may be responsible. This rearrangement joins TRBV7-7 to TRBJ2-1, with 7 bases aligning to TRBD1. Germline CDR1 reads SSHAT; CDR2 reads FNYEAQ (reference sequence). The CDR3 runs 16 residues. The CDR3 DNA reads as TGTGCTAGCAGCTTTAACCCGACAGGGTCGGTCGATGAGCAGTTCTTC. Residues: CASSFNPTGSVDEQFF.

This clone has a handful of counts. V is TRBV10-3 and J is TRBJ2-7; weak D call: TRBD2 (5 bases). This CDR3 has 14 amino acids. CDR1 is ENHRY and CDR2 is SYGVKD in the germline V gene. V was clipped by 5 bases and J by 4 bases, with 15 bases between them. The CDR3, as DNA: TGTGCCATCAGTCCTTCACGGACTGATTACGAGCAGTACTTC. Its protein is CAISPSRTDYEQYF.

This clone was picked up a small number of times. The V call is TRBV7-2, the J call TRBJ2-7, with D tentatively TRBD1 (6 bases). The CDR3 sequence is 15 residues long. The V end was cut by 5 bases, the J end by 1 base, with 15 bases between. Germline CDR1 SGHTA, CDR2 FQGNSA. CDR3 DNA: TGTGCCAGCAGCCAGGGGTTCTACACATCCTACGAGCAGTACTTC. Residues: CASSQGFYTSYEQYF. Combining the CDR3 with reference TRBV7-2 and TRBJ2-7 gives the whole variable domain GAGVSQSPSNKVTEKGKDVELRCDPISGHTALYWYRQSLGQGLEFLIYFQGNSAPDKSGLPSDRFSAERTGGSVSTLTIQRTQQEDSAVYLCASSQGFYTSYEQYFGPGTRLTVT.

This clone was picked up a small number of times. The J gene is TRBJ2-7, the V gene TRBV5-1; possible D gene TRBD1, 5 bases. This CDR3 is built from 17 residues. Germline values: CDR1 SGHRS, CDR2 YFSETQ. V shed 0 bases and J shed 0 bases, with 16 bases lying between them. In DNA, the CDR3 is TGCGCCAGCAGCTTGGTCCGGAGCGACAGTAACTCCTACGAGCAGTACTTC. This translates into CASSLVRSDSNSYEQYF. Filled out from reference TRBV5-1 and TRBJ2-7, the complete variable domain reads KAGVTQTPRYLIKTRGQQVTLSCSPISGHRSVSWYQQTPGQGLQFLFEYFSETQRNKGNFPGRFSGRQFSNSRSEMNVSTLELGDSALYLCASSLVRSDSNSYEQYFGPGTRLTVT.

The chain joins TRBV2 to TRBJ2-3; maybe TRBD1 (6 bases). V was shortened by 6 bases and J by 4 bases, with 14 bases between the two germline ends. The CDR3 runs to 14 residues. The germline CDR1 and CDR2 sequences are SNHLY and FYNNEI. CDR3 sequence (DNA): TGTGCCAGCAGAACCCAGGGGACCCCAGATACGCAGTATTTT. It translates to CASRTQGTPDTQYF. The complete variable domain, with remaining parts taken from reference TRBV2 and TRBJ2-3, reads EPEVTQTPSHQVTQMGQEVILRCVPISNHLYFYWYRQILGQKVEFLVSFYNNEISEKSEIFDDQFSVERPDGSNFTLKIRSTKLEDSAMYFCASRTQGTPDTQYFGPGTRLTVL.

This clone was seen more than once but under ten times. CDR3 residues: CASLPLGAGRETQYF. DNA of the CDR3: TGTGCCAGCCTCCCGTTGGGGGCAGGGCGGGAGACCCAGTACTTC. The rearrangement uses TRBV28 and TRBJ2-5; a possible D gene is TRBD1 (6 bases). The CDR3 has 15 amino acids. Germline V gives CDR1 MDHEN, CDR2 SYDVKM. V dropped 8 bases and J dropped 5 bases, with 21 bases sitting between them.

This clone was picked up a small number of times. V is TRBV19 and J is TRBJ1-1; tentative D call: TRBD1 (6 bases). The CDR3 extends over 15 amino acids. V was trimmed by 6 bases and J by 10 bases, leaving 24 bases between them. Germline V lookup: CDR1 LNHDA, CDR2 SQIVND (reference sequence). CDR3 protein: CASSRRGDLSGGAFF. DNA of the CDR3: TGTGCCAGTAGCAGAAGGGGGGACCTCTCTGGGGGAGCTTTCTTT.

This clone occurred a few times. The V call is TRBV14, the J call TRBJ2-1; D not resolved. The V gene lost 4 bases and the J gene lost 12 bases, with 16 bases spanning the gap. Germline V gene lookup returns CDR1 SGHDN and CDR2 FVKESK. There are 13 residues in the CDR3. CDR3 nucleotides: TGTGCCAGCAGCCCGCCCCCTACGACGAGGCAGTTCTTC. It translates to CASSPPPTTRQFF.

The chain employs TRBV7-2 and TRBJ1-1; weak D call: TRBD1 (5 bases). Trimming shortened V by 1 base and J by 6 bases, and 9 bases separated the two germline ends. The CDR3 contains 13 residues. Germline loops: CDR1 SGHTA, CDR2 FQGNSA. CDR3 bases: TGTGCCAGCAGCTTAGTTGTGACAGCTGAAGCTTTCTTT. Translated, it gives CASSLVVTAEAFF.

This clone came up a few times. The V gene is TRBV6-1, the J gene TRBJ2-7; 8 bases match TRBD1. The CDR3 is made up of 16 amino acids. V lost 2 bases and J lost 3; bases outside the gene matches: 9. Per germline, CDR1 MNHNS and CDR2 SASEGT. The CDR3 sequence: CASSEPGQGAGYEQYF. The CDR3 DNA sequence: TGTGCCAGCAGTGAACCTGGACAGGGCGCTGGCTACGAGCAGTACTTC.